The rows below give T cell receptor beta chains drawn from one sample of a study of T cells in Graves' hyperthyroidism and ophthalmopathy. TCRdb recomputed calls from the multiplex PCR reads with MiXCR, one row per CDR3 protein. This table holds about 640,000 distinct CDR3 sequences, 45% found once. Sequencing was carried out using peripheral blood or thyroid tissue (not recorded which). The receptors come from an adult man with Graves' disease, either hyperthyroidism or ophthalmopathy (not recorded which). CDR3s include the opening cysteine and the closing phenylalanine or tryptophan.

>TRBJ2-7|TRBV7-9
CASSVQAGGQFEQYF
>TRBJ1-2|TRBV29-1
CSVVVGGSYGYTF
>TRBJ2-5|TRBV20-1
CSAQSGGEETQYF
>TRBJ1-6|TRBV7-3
CASSLQPGQGAGSPLHF
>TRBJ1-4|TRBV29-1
CSVGENIEKLFF
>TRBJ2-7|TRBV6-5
CATGRRKGAHEQYF
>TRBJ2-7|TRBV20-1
CSARDPDSYEQYF
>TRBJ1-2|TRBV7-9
CASSREGFYGYTF
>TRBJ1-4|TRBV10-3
CAISLYRAPTNEKLFF
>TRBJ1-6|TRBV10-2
CASSVGVPNSPLHF
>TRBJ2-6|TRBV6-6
CASSLDRGTRSGANVLTF
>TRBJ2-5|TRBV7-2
CASSFVAGGTETQYF
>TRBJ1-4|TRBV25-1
CASSASGQATEKLFF
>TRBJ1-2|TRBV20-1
CSAGAGYTF
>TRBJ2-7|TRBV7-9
CASSLLGVEQYF
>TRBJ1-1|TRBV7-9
CASSSASGNTEAFF
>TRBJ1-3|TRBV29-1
CSVDGGGKLATIYF
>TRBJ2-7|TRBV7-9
CASRTGTSGTYEQYF
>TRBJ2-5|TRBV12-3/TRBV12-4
CASSEGQLQETQYF
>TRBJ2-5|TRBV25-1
CAFIRDVETQYF
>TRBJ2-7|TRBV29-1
CSVEVFVDHYEQYF
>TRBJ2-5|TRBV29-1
CSVTTWASGGQETQYF
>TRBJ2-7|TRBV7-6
CASSQARSSYEQYF
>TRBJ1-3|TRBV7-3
CASSPYLGNTIYF
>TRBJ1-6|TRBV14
CASSQDIARHNSPLHF
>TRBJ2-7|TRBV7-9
CASSLVAQSYEQYF
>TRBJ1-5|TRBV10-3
CASSPRGQGVGNRPQHF
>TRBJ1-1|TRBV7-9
CASSLRDRGRKAFF
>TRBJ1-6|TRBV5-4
CASSVDGTAVGNSPLHF
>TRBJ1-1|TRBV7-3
CASLERENTEAFF
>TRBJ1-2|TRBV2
CASSEDTLYGGYTF
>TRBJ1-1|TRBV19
CASSPGGTGNTEAFF
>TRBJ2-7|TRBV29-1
CSVEVGYEQYF
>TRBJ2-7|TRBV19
CASSIQGNSYEQYF
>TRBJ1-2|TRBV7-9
CASSLDGSQGYGYTF
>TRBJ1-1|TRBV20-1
CSARDPTGAGTEAFF
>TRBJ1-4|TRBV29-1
CSVEGGTNEKLFF
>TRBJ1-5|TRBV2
CASGRDSNQPQHF
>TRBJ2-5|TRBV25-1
CASILLGETQYF
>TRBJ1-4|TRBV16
CASSPQQKLFF
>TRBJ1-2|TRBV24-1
CATSDPPGGYTF
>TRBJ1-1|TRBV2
CASLAGRAEAFF
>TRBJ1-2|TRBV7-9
CASSLGDAGSEGYTF
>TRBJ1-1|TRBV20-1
CSARILNTEAFF
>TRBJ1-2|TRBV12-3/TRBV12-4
CASRSKGAGGYTF
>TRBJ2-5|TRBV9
CASSVGWGGLETQYF
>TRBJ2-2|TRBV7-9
CASSFRGGSYNTGELFF
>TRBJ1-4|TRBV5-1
CASMGTNEKLFF
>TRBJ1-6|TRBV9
CASSVEAGEGSPLHF